This T cell receptor beta chain was captured by sequencing in a study of tissue T cells after allogeneic stem cell transplantation. Notes on this clone: The antigen is undetermined.

TCRbeta CDR3 was sequenced at survey depth with template counts. TCRdb keeps only in-frame clones here, not all; method: immunoSEQ multiplex PCR. The sample records about 40,000 clones, 80% to 95% being singletons. The V gene lost 7 bases and the J gene lost 5 bases, with 11 bases spanning the gap. Looked up from germline, CDR1 is MDHEN and CDR2 is SYDVKM. There are 12 residues in the CDR3. Study results and limitations: Tissue-detected TCR repertoire was only partly captured by blood and spleen T cells. Anatomically similar tissues had similar TCR repertoires within each patient.

The chain combines TRBV28 with TRBJ1-2; D unresolved. The source of this sequence is a woman aged 35-70 years who later had graft-versus-host disease after an allogeneic stem cell transplant. The source was blood, collected before transplantation. CDR3 DNA: TGTGCCAGCACCTTTGGACGATATGGCTACACCTTC. Its translation: CASTFGRYGYTF.